This TCR beta chain stems from a study of cytomegalovirus exposure and HLA in healthy donors. CDR1 is PRHDT, CDR2 FYEKMQ, per germline (reference sequence). The junction had 7 bases not matched to a gene; V was cut back by 4 bases and J by 4 bases. The CDR3 has 15 amino acids. Study-wide results and limits: In a later analysis, an Asian-associated ancestry cluster reportedly showed fewer N-insertions than the approximately 640-donor mean.

The study ran its PCR with 60 Vbeta and 13 Jbeta primers. Profiling relied on immunoSEQ multiplex PCR, and the TCRdb table lists in-frame clones only, not all of them. The sample records about 180,000 clones, around three quarters being singletons. For this clone: What it binds is not known.

The origin of this receptor is a woman aged 35 to 49 in good health and CMV-seronegative. This chain links TRBV13 with TRBJ2-3; 8 bases agree with TRBD1. Specimen: PBMCs. The CDR3, as DNA: TGTGCCAGCAGCTACGGGACAGGCCCGCCAGATACGCAGTATTTT. Protein sequence: CASSYGTGPPDTQYF.